These T cell receptor beta chains were read from a single sample in a study of shared clonotypes between healthy human individuals. Repertoires were generated with immunoSEQ multiplex PCR, while TCRdb's copy carries only in-frame clones and drops some. This table has roughly 2,000,000 clones, roughly 95% appearing once. Sequencing was done on a sample of naive CD8+ T cells sorted from blood. The receptors shown here come from a man younger than 35 in good health. CDR3s include the opening cysteine and the closing phenylalanine or tryptophan. The order of the fields is J gene, V gene, CDR3 length, clone size, D gene, CDR3 DNA, CDR3 protein. The D gene is left open where the match is weak. Clone size is stated in some rows and not others, as once, few, many or a class when expanded.

J gene: TRBJ1-4
V gene: TRBV5-6
CDR3 length: 13
clone size: once
D gene: NA
CDR3 DNA: TGTGCCAGCAGCTTGGAATCAGGGGAAAAACTGTTTTTT
CDR3 protein: CASSLESGEKLFF

J gene: TRBJ1-5
V gene: TRBV7-9
CDR3 length: 16
clone size: NA
D gene: NA
CDR3 DNA: TGTGCCAGCAGCTCATCAGAGGGCTTGGGCAATCAGCCCCAGCATTTT
CDR3 protein: CASSSSEGLGNQPQHF

J gene: TRBJ1-3
V gene: TRBV5-6
CDR3 length: 15
clone size: NA
D gene: NA
CDR3 DNA: TGTGCCAGCAGCCCCGCAGGCTTCTCTGGAAACACCATATATTTT
CDR3 protein: CASSPAGFSGNTIYF

J gene: TRBJ2-1
V gene: TRBV28
CDR3 length: 11
clone size: NA
D gene: TRBD1
CDR3 DNA: TGTGCCAGCAGTGCCGGGACAGGGGTGTTCTTC
CDR3 protein: CASSAGTGVFF

J gene: TRBJ2-7
V gene: TRBV6-1
CDR3 length: 16
clone size: NA
D gene: NA
CDR3 DNA: TGTGCCAGCAGTGAATATTTGTTTGGGGGAACCTACGAGCAGTACTTC
CDR3 protein: CASSEYLFGGTYEQYF

J gene: TRBJ1-1
V gene: TRBV19
CDR3 length: 15
clone size: NA
D gene: TRBD1
CDR3 DNA: TGTGCCAGTAGTATAGCCAGGGGGGAGAACACTGAAGCTTTCTTT
CDR3 protein: CASSIARGENTEAFF

J gene: TRBJ2-1
V gene: TRBV4-2
CDR3 length: 14
clone size: NA
D gene: NA
CDR3 DNA: TGTGCCAGCAGCCACATCGGGGTGTACAATGAGCAGTTCTTC
CDR3 protein: CASSHIGVYNEQFF

J gene: TRBJ2-5
V gene: TRBV11-2
CDR3 length: 13
clone size: NA
D gene: NA
CDR3 DNA: TGTGCCAGCAGCCCGAACCTTCAAGAGACCCAGTACTTC
CDR3 protein: CASSPNLQETQYF

J gene: TRBJ1-1
V gene: TRBV5-1
CDR3 length: 18
clone size: NA
D gene: NA
CDR3 DNA: TGCGCCAGCAGCTCCCGGGAGGGTGGCTACGGTAAGAACACTGAAGCTTTCTTT
CDR3 protein: CASSSREGGYGKNTEAFF

J gene: TRBJ1-1
V gene: TRBV7-2
CDR3 length: 11
clone size: NA
D gene: NA
CDR3 DNA: TGTGCCAGCAGCTTATCGGGCCAAGCTTTCTTT
CDR3 protein: CASSLSGQAFF

J gene: TRBJ2-2
V gene: TRBV19
CDR3 length: 15
clone size: NA
D gene: NA
CDR3 DNA: TGTGCCAGTAATGAGTATATCGACGGCACCGGGGAGCTGTTTTTT
CDR3 protein: CASNEYIDGTGELFF

J gene: TRBJ2-3
V gene: TRBV5-4
CDR3 length: 15
clone size: NA
D gene: NA
CDR3 DNA: TGTGCCAGCAGCCCGACCTTGGGGGCCGGGGATACGCAGTATTTT
CDR3 protein: CASSPTLGAGDTQYF

J gene: TRBJ1-4
V gene: TRBV2
CDR3 length: 14
clone size: NA
D gene: NA
CDR3 DNA: TGTGCCAGCAGTGACGGGGCGGGTAATGAAAAACTGTTTTTT
CDR3 protein: CASSDGAGNEKLFF

J gene: TRBJ1-4
V gene: TRBV6-5
CDR3 length: 14
clone size: NA
D gene: TRBD1
CDR3 DNA: TGTGCCAGCAGTCAACAGGGGGCTAACGAAAAACTGTTTTTT
CDR3 protein: CASSQQGANEKLFF

J gene: TRBJ2-7
V gene: TRBV28
CDR3 length: 14
clone size: NA
D gene: NA
CDR3 DNA: TGTGCCAGCAGTTTGATAGGGGCGACATACGAGCAGTACTTC
CDR3 protein: CASSLIGATYEQYF

J gene: TRBJ1-2
V gene: TRBV7-9
CDR3 length: 11
clone size: few
D gene: NA
CDR3 DNA: TGTGCCAGCAGTGCCGATTATGGCTACACCTTC
CDR3 protein: CASSADYGYTF

J gene: TRBJ2-7
V gene: TRBV6-1
CDR3 length: 13
clone size: NA
D gene: NA
CDR3 DNA: TGTGCCAGCAGTGAGGGGACGTCGTACGAGCAGTACTTC
CDR3 protein: CASSEGTSYEQYF

J gene: TRBJ2-3
V gene: TRBV18
CDR3 length: 17
clone size: NA
D gene: TRBD2
CDR3 DNA: TGTGCCAGCTCACCGACTAGCGGGAGGGCCCATTCGGATACGCAGTATTTT
CDR3 protein: CASSPTSGRAHSDTQYF

J gene: TRBJ2-4
V gene: TRBV4-1
CDR3 length: 15
clone size: NA
D gene: NA
CDR3 DNA: TGCGCCAGCAGCCAAGTCGACGTAGCCAAAAACATTCAGTACTTC
CDR3 protein: CASSQVDVAKNIQYF

J gene: TRBJ2-7
V gene: TRBV7-9
CDR3 length: 15
clone size: NA
D gene: NA
CDR3 DNA: TGTGCCAGCAGCTTAGGGTGGGCCCACCCCTACGAGCAGTACTTC
CDR3 protein: CASSLGWAHPYEQYF

J gene: TRBJ2-1
V gene: TRBV7-8
CDR3 length: 13
clone size: NA
D gene: NA
CDR3 DNA: TGTGCCAGCAGCTTATCCTGGAGGGATGAGCAGTTCTTC
CDR3 protein: CASSLSWRDEQFF

J gene: TRBJ2-3
V gene: TRBV27
CDR3 length: 16
clone size: NA
D gene: NA
CDR3 DNA: TGTGCCAGCAGTTTTACCGGGCCCTCGATCGGAGATACGCAGTATTTT
CDR3 protein: CASSFTGPSIGDTQYF

J gene: TRBJ1-6
V gene: TRBV27
CDR3 length: 15
clone size: once
D gene: TRBD1
CDR3 DNA: TGTGCCAGCAGAGTATGGGACAGTCCTAATTCACCCCTCCACTTT
CDR3 protein: CASRVWDSPNSPLHF

J gene: TRBJ2-2
V gene: TRBV5-1
CDR3 length: 17
clone size: NA
D gene: TRBD1
CDR3 DNA: TGCGCCAGCAGCCAACAAAAGGGACAGGGATTCACCGGGGAGCTGTTTTTT
CDR3 protein: CASSQQKGQGFTGELFF

J gene: TRBJ2-7
V gene: TRBV30
CDR3 length: 14
clone size: NA
D gene: NA
CDR3 DNA: TGTGCCTGGAGTCCGACCGGGACCTCTTACGAGCAGTACTTC
CDR3 protein: CAWSPTGTSYEQYF

J gene: TRBJ2-2
V gene: TRBV7-9
CDR3 length: 15
clone size: once
D gene: NA
CDR3 DNA: TGTGCCAGCAGCTCCGCTGGGGGGAACACCGGGGAGCTGTTTTTT
CDR3 protein: CASSSAGGNTGELFF

J gene: TRBJ1-2
V gene: TRBV9
CDR3 length: 11
clone size: NA
D gene: NA
CDR3 DNA: TGTGCCAGCAGCACCGGTGGCAGCTACACCTTC
CDR3 protein: CASSTGGSYTF

J gene: TRBJ2-7
V gene: TRBV5-6
CDR3 length: 15
clone size: NA
D gene: NA
CDR3 DNA: TGTGCCAGCAGCTTGTGGGGGAGGGGGCTATACGAGCAGTACTTC
CDR3 protein: CASSLWGRGLYEQYF

J gene: TRBJ2-5
V gene: TRBV13
CDR3 length: 13
clone size: NA
D gene: TRBD1
CDR3 DNA: TGTGCCAGCAGCTCGGACAGGCAAGAGACCCAGTACTTC
CDR3 protein: CASSSDRQETQYF

J gene: TRBJ1-2
V gene: TRBV6-4
CDR3 length: 14
clone size: NA
D gene: NA
CDR3 DNA: TGTGCCAGCAGTGACTCGATCGGCGGCCGAGACTACACCTTC
CDR3 protein: CASSDSIGGRDYTF

J gene: TRBJ2-7
V gene: TRBV4-1
CDR3 length: 13
clone size: NA
D gene: NA
CDR3 DNA: TGCGCCAGCAGCCCAAACAGCGGCGGGGAGCAGTACTTC
CDR3 protein: CASSPNSGGEQYF

J gene: TRBJ2-7
V gene: TRBV9
CDR3 length: 14
clone size: NA
D gene: NA
CDR3 DNA: TGTGCCAGCAGCGTAGAAATTTGGCCCTACGAGCAGTACTTC
CDR3 protein: CASSVEIWPYEQYF

J gene: TRBJ2-7
V gene: TRBV13
CDR3 length: 14
clone size: NA
D gene: NA
CDR3 DNA: TGTGCCAGCAGACCCTGGACGGAGACCTACGAGCAGTACTTC
CDR3 protein: CASRPWTETYEQYF